Below, 24 T cell receptor beta chains from the same sample are listed, as sequenced in a study of T cell repertoires in cytomegalovirus infection. Each CDR3 protein gets one entry after TCRdb re-called the reads with MiXCR. The table has approximately 730,000 distinct CDR3 sequences, 25% to 35% seen once. Their cognate antigens are unknown. The specimen was cultured CD8+ T cells from PBMCs, collected from culture after CMV antigen stimulation. The receptors originated from a human donor in good health (CMV status not recorded). Some clones in this sample may be carry-over from other donors' samples.

This chain joins TRBV6-2 or TRBV6-3 and TRBJ2-1; 7 bases match TRBD1. The CDR3 length is 15 residues. V trimming: 4 bases; J trimming: 2 bases; junction bases outside the gene matches: 5. Per germline, CDR1 MNHEY and CDR2 SVGEGT. CDR3 protein: CASSSTGAPYNEQFF. CDR3 DNA: TGTGCCAGCAGTTCCACAGGGGCTCCCTACAATGAGCAGTTCTTC.

A note on this clonotype: This clone may be a read error of a much larger clone one base away. This chain links TRBV7-9 with TRBJ2-7; D is ambiguous. Germline V gives CDR1 SEHNR, CDR2 FQNEAQ (reference sequence). The V gene lost 3 bases and the J gene lost 2 bases, with 5 bases spanning the gap. The CDR3 spans 12 residues. In DNA form, the CDR3 reads TGTGCCAGCAGCTTCGACCCCTACGAGCAGTACTTC. Its protein product is CASSFDPYEQYF.

This clonotype was counted at least ten times. The chain recombines TRBV12-3 or TRBV12-4 with TRBJ2-1; D remains unclear. The V and J ends lost 6 bases and 4 bases respectively, with 10 bases between them. CDR3 length equals 13 residues. The CDR3 reads CASSLRPYNEQFF. The CDR3 bases are TGTGCCAGCAGCCTTAGACCATACAATGAGCAGTTCTTC.

This clonotype occurred a few times. The V and J genes are TRBV12-5 and TRBJ2-1; 10 bases align to TRBD2. The CDR3 sequence is 18 residues long. Germline V CDR1 and CDR2: LGHNT, FRNRAP. With 6 bases clipped from V and 8 bases from J, the junction kept 19 bases outside the gene matches. This CDR3 is CASGFFVPTSGVPYEQFF. CDR3 DNA sequence: TGTGCTAGTGGCTTCTTCGTCCCAACTAGCGGGGTCCCCTATGAGCAGTTCTTC.

This clonotype showed up just a few times. This chain joins TRBV29-1 and TRBJ1-5; D gene uncertain. Germline CDR1 reads SQVTM; CDR2 reads ANQGSEA. The CDR3 is 14 amino acids. The V end was cut by 4 bases, the J end by 0 bases, with 10 bases between. CDR3 protein: CSVVTENSNQPQHF. CDR3 nucleotides: TGCAGCGTTGTAACTGAGAATAGCAATCAGCCCCAGCATTTT.

Many counts were recorded for this clonotype. The rearrangement joins TRBV19 to TRBJ1-1, with 7 bases that match TRBD1. J lost 0 bases, V lost 9 bases, and 7 bases had no gene match. The germline CDR1 and CDR2 sequences are LNHDA and SQIVND (reference sequence). This CDR3 region has 14 residues. The CDR3 sequence is CASSWGQLNTEAFF. For the CDR3, the DNA is TGTGCCAGCAGCTGGGGACAGTTGAACACTGAAGCTTTCTTT.

Note on this clonotype: A much more abundant neighbour one base away suggests this may be a read error. This sequence joins TRBV12-3 or TRBV12-4 and TRBJ2-1; D uncertain. V was shortened by 3 bases and J by 2 bases, with 5 bases between the two germline ends. This CDR3 has 13 residues. CDR3: CASSFVAYNEQFF. The DNA of the CDR3 is TGTGCCAGCAGTTTTGTCGCCTACAATGAGCAGTTCTTC.

There are many counts of this clonotype. This sequence joins TRBV11-3 and TRBJ2-2; D is perhaps TRBD1 (5 bases). Per germline, CDR1 SGHNT and CDR2 YENEEA. V dropped 3 bases and J dropped 4 bases, with 12 bases sitting between them. The CDR3 contains 15 residues. For the CDR3, the DNA is TGTGCCAGCAGCTTCGCTCAGGGTGGCACCGGGGAGCTGTTTTTT. Translating it yields CASSFAQGGTGELFF.

V is TRBV5-5 and J is TRBJ1-2; D is unclear. CDR1 SGHKS and CDR2 YYEKEE come from the germline V gene (reference sequence). The length of the CDR3 is 15 residues. V was trimmed by 4 bases and J by 4 bases, leaving 17 bases between them. The CDR3 region has the DNA TGTGCCAGCAGCATTGGCCAATGGCAATCCTATGGCTACACCTTC. Translation: CASSIGQWQSYGYTF.

In this sample, this clonotype turned up a few times. This chain joins TRBV18 and TRBJ1-4; D unresolved. The CDR3 consists of 14 residues. Germline loops: CDR1 KGHSH, CDR2 LQKENI. The V gene lost 3 bases and the J gene lost 8 bases, with 13 bases spanning the gap. The CDR3 region is CASSPRGQAEKLFF. CDR3 coding DNA: TGTGCCAGCTCACCGCGAGGGCAGGCGGAAAAACTGTTTTTT.

V gene TRBV6-2 or TRBV6-3 combines with J gene TRBJ2-7; D is unresolved. The length of the CDR3 is 13 residues. Germline values: CDR1 MNHEY, CDR2 SVGEGT. V was clipped by 10 bases and J by 4 bases, with 17 bases between them. This chain's CDR3 is CATLGAGAYEQYV. The CDR3 bases are TGTGCCACCCTGGGCGCAGGAGCATACGAGCAGTACGTC.

The sample holds a few counts of this clonotype. The gene calls are TRBV7-9 and TRBJ1-5, with unresolved D. V lost 4 bases, J lost 14 bases, and 18 bases lay in between. Germline CDR1 and CDR2: SEHNR and FQNEAQ (reference sequence). This CDR3 has 13 residues. CDR3 DNA sequence: TGTGCCAGCAGCTCCCCGACATCGAAGGGAAAGCATTTT. Translating it yields CASSSPTSKGKHF.

The V and J genes are TRBV24-1 and TRBJ2-3; the D gene is possibly TRBD1 (6 bases). CDR1 is KGHDR and CDR2 is SFDVKD in the germline V gene. Trimming shortened V by 4 bases and J by 0 bases, and 19 bases separated the two germline ends. The CDR3 length is 18 residues. The CDR3 DNA sequence: TGTGCCACCAGTGACGCGGCCTCGGGACAAGCTAGCACAGATACGCAGTATTTT. It translates to CATSDAASGQASTDTQYF.

This clonotype occurred a few times. The rearrangement links TRBV6-5 to TRBJ2-2, with 7 bases matching TRBD1. This CDR3 is 17 amino acids long. V dropped 7 bases and J dropped 3; count of bases not matched to a gene: 14. Germline V gene sequence: CDR1 MNHEY, CDR2 SVGAGI. CDR3: CASIHSADRAYTGELFF. The DNA of the CDR3 is TGTGCCAGCATCCACTCCGCTGACAGGGCCTACACCGGGGAGCTGTTTTTT.

For the CDR3, the DNA is TGTGCCAGCAGCCCCGGGACTAGCGGGGGGGCCACTACGTACAATGAGCAGTTCTTC. Translating gives CASSPGTSGGATTYNEQFF. This rearrangement joins TRBV14 to TRBJ2-1; TRBD2 agrees at 16 bases. The CDR3 contains 19 residues. The ends lost 4 bases at V and 4 bases at J; junction bases unmatched: 10. Germline values: CDR1 SGHDN, CDR2 FVKESK.

The CDR3 loop reads CASSHSRGRKYYEQYV. CDR3 nucleotide sequence: TGCGCCAGCAGCCACAGTCGCGGACGCAAATATTACGAGCAGTACGTC. The chain carries TRBV4-1 and TRBJ2-7; no clear D gene. Germline V gene data show CDR1 as MGHRA and CDR2 as YSYEKL. With 3 bases removed from V and 4 bases from J, the gap between germline ends came to 19 bases. The CDR3 has 16 residues.

This clonotype was observed at least ten times. The DNA of the CDR3 is TGCAGTGCTGCTATCGACAGCTCCTATAATTCACCCCTCCACTTT. This encodes CSAAIDSSYNSPLHF. The V call is TRBV20-1, the J call TRBJ1-6; D might be TRBD1 (5 bases). V was cut by 5 bases and J by 0 bases, with 11 bases left in between. This CDR3 spans 15 amino acids. Germline values: CDR1 DFQATT, CDR2 SNEGSKA (reference sequence).

The chain couples TRBV3-1 to TRBJ2-3; 7 positions match TRBD2. J lost 3 bases, V lost 4 bases, and 13 bases had no gene match. The length of the CDR3 is 17 residues. Germline V CDR1 and CDR2: LGHDT, YNNKEL (reference sequence). CDR3 nucleotides: TGTGCCAGCAGCCTGACGCCCCGGGACTATCCGACAGATACGCAGTATTTT. This codes for CASSLTPRDYPTDTQYF.

The genes are TRBV5-1 and TRBJ2-1; 8 nucleotides align to TRBD1. Germline V gene lookup returns CDR1 SGHRS and CDR2 YFSETQ. The CDR3 sequence is 12 residues long. J lost 7 bases, V lost 5 bases, and 2 bases had no gene match. CDR3 nucleotides: TGCGCCAGCAGGGACAGGGAGAATGAGCAGTTCTTC. Its protein is CASRDRENEQFF.

The gene calls are TRBV27 and TRBJ2-7, with TRBD1 matching 10 bases. Trimming at V came to 5 bases and at J to 3 bases, leaving 13 bases not matched to a gene. Germline CDR1 MNHEY, CDR2 SMNVEV (reference sequence). CDR3 length equals 17 residues. The CDR3 region has the DNA TGTGCCAGCAGTCACCCGGGACAGGGGCCGAACTACTACGAGCAGTACGTC. Amino acid sequence: CASSHPGQGPNYYEQYV.

This clonotype has only a few counts. CDR3 DNA sequence: TGTGCCAGCAGCCCCGTCCGGGGGCCGGACAATGAGCAGTTCTTC. It translates to CASSPVRGPDNEQFF. This rearrangement joins TRBV27 to TRBJ2-1, with D perhaps given as TRBD1 or TRBD2 (6 bases each). V lost 6 bases to trimming and J lost 5 bases, with 17 bases between them. The CDR3 is 15 amino acids. In germline, CDR1 is MNHEY, CDR2 SMNVEV (reference sequence).

This clonotype turned up a few times. V gene TRBV27 combines with J gene TRBJ2-1; 13 nucleotides line up with TRBD2. V shed 3 bases, J shed 3 bases, and the junction held 2 bases outside the gene matches. This CDR3 has 16 amino acids. In germline, CDR1 is MNHEY, CDR2 SMNVEV (reference sequence). CDR3 sequence (DNA): TGTGCCAGCAGTTTCGGACTAGCGGGAGACTACAATGAGCAGTTCTTC. Its translation is CASSFGLAGDYNEQFF.

This rearrangement joins TRBV9 to TRBJ1-4; D might be TRBD1 (6 bases). This CDR3 is 12 amino acids long. V lost 3 bases, J lost 6 bases, and 6 bases lay in between. The V gene's germline CDR1 is SGDLS and CDR2 YYNGEE. The CDR3: CASSAGDEKLFF. CDR3 DNA sequence: TGTGCCAGCAGCGCAGGGGATGAAAAACTGTTTTTT. Variable domain in full (rest from reference TRBV9 and TRBJ1-4): DSGVTQTPKHLITATGQRVTLRCSPRSGDLSVYWYQQSLDQGLQFLIQYYNGEERAKGNILERFSAQQFPDLHSELNLSSLELGDSALYFCASSAGDEKLFFGSGTQLSVL.

The gene calls are TRBV27 and TRBJ1-1; no clear D. V lost 4 bases and J 6 bases, leaving 9 bases between the germline ends. Germline CDR1 reads MNHEY; CDR2 reads SMNVEV (reference sequence). This CDR3 is 12 amino acids long. This chain's CDR3 is CASSSRAAEAFF. The DNA for the CDR3 is TGTGCCAGCAGTTCCCGCGCTGCTGAAGCTTTCTTT.